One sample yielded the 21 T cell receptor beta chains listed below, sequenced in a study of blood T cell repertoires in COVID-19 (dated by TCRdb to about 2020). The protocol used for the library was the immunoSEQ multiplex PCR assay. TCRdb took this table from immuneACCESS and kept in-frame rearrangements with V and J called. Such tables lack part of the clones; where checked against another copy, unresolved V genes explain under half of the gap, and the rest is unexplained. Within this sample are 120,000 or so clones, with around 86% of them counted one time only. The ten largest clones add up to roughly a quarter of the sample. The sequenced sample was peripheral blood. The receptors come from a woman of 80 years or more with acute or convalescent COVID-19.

The CDR3 region is CASTAWMGGGLTDTQYF. The CDR3, as DNA: TGTGCCAGCACCGCATGGATGGGCGGGGGTCTCACAGATACGCAGTATTTT. This chain connects TRBV5-5 to TRBJ2-3; 7 bases match TRBD2. The V segment lost 6 bases and the J segment 2 bases; nucleotides outside the gene matches: 15. CDR3 length: 17 residues. The germline gives CDR1 SGHKS, CDR2 YYEKEE (reference sequence).

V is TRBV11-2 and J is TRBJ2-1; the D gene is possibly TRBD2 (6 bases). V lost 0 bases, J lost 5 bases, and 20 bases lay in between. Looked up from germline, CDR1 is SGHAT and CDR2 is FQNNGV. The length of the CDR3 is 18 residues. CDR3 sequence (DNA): TGTGCCAGCAGCTTAGAGGGGAGAGGGACTCTTCCCAACAATGAGCAGTTCTTC. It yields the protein CASSLEGRGTLPNNEQFF.

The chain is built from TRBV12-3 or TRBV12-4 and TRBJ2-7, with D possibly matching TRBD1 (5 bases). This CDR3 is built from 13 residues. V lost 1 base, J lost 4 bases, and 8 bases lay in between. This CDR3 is CASSLGTLYEQYF. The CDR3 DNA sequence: TGTGCCAGCAGTTTAGGGACACTGTACGAGCAGTACTTC.

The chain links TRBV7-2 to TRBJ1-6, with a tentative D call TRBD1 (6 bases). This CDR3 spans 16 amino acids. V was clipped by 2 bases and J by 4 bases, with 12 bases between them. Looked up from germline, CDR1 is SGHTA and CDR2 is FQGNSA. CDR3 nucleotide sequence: TGTGCCAGCAGCTTAAATCCGACAGGTTATAATTCACCCCTCCACTTT. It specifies CASSLNPTGYNSPLHF.

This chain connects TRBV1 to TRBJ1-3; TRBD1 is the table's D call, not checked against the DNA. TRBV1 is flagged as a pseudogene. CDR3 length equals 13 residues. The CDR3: CTNKDRDGNTIYF. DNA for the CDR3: TGCACCAACAAAGACAGAGATGGAAACACCATATATTTT.

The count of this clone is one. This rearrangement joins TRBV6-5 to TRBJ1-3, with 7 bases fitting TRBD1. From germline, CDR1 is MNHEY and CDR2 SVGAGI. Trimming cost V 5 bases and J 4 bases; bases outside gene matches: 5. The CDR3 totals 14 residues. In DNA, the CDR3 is TGTGCCAGCAGTCCCAGGGGGTTCGGAAACACCATATATTTT. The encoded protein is CASSPRGFGNTIYF.

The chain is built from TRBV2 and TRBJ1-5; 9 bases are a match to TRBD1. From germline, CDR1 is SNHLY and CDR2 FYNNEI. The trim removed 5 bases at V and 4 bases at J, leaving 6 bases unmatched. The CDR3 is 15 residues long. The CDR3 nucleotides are TGTGCCAGCAGTCCTTCAGGACAGGGGAATCAGCCCCAGCATTTT. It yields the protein CASSPSGQGNQPQHF. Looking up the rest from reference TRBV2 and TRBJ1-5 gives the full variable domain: EPEVTQTPSHQVTQMGQEVILRCVPISNHLYFYWYRQILGQKVEFLVSFYNNEISEKSEIFDDQFSVERPDGSNFTLKIRSTKLEDSAMYFCASSPSGQGNQPQHFGDGTRLSIL.

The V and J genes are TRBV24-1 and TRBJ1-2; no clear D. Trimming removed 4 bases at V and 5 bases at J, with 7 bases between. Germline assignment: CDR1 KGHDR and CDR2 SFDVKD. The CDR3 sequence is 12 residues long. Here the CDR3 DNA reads TGTGCCACCAGTGACCGAGGGTATGGCTACACCTTC. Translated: CATSDRGYGYTF.

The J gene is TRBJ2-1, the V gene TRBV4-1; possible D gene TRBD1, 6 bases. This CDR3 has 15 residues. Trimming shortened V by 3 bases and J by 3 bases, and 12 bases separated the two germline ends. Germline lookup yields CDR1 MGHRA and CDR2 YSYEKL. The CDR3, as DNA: TGCGCCAGCAGCCAGGTGGGGACACTCTACAATGAGCAGTTCTTC. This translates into CASSQVGTLYNEQFF.

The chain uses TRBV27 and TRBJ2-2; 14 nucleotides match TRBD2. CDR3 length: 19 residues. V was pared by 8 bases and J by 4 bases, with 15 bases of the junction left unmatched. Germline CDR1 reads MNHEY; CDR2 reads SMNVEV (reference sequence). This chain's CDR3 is CASRRTSGGQGFGTGELFF. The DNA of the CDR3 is TGTGCCAGCCGTAGGACTAGCGGGGGGCAGGGTTTTGGCACCGGGGAGCTGTTTTTT.

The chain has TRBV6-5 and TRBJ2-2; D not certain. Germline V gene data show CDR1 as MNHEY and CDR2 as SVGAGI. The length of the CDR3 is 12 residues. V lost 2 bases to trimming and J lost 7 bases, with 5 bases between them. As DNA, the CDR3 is TGTGCCAGCAGTTACATCCTCGGGGAGCTGTTTTTT. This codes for CASSYILGELFF.

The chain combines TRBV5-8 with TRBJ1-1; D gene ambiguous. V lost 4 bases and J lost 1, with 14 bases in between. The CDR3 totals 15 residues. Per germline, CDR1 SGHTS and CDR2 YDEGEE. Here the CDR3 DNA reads TGTGCCAGCAGCATACATACATGGCAGAACACTGAAGCTTTCTTT. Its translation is CASSIHTWQNTEAFF.

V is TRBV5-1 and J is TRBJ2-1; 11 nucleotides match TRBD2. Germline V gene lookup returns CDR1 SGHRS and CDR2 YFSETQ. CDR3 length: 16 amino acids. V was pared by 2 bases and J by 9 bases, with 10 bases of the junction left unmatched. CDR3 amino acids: CASSLIGTSGGAEQFF. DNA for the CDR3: TGCGCCAGCAGCTTAATCGGGACTAGCGGTGGGGCTGAGCAGTTCTTC.

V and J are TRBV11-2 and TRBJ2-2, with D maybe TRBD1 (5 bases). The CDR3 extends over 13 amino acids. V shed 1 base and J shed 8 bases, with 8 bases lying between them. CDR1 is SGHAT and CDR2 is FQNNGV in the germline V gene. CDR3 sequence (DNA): TGTGCCAGCAGCTTAGTAGGGGTGGGGGAGCTGTTTTTT. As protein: CASSLVGVGELFF.

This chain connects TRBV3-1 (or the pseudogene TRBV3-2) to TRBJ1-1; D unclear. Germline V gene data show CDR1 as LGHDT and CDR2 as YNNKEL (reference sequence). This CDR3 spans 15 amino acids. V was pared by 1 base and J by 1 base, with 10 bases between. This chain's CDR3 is CASSQAYQKNTEAFF. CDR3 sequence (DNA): TGTGCCAGCAGCCAAGCATATCAGAAGAACACTGAAGCTTTCTTT.

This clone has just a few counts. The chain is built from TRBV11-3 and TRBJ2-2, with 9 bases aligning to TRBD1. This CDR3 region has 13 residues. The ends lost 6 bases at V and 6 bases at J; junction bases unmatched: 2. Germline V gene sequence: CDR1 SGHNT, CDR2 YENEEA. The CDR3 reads CASRDRGAGELFF. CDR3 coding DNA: TGTGCCAGCAGGGACAGGGGCGCCGGGGAGCTGTTTTTT.

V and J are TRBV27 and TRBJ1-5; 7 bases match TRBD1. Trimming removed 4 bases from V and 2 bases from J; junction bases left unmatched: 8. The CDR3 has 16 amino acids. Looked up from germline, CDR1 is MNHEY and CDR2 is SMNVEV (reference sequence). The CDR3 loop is CASSSLYRGGNQPQHF. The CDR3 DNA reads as TGTGCCAGCAGTTCCCTCTACAGGGGAGGCAATCAGCCCCAGCATTTT.

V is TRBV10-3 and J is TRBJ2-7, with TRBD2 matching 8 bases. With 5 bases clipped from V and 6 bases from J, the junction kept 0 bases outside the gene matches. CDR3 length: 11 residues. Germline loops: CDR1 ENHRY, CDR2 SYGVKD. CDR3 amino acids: CAISRGGEQYV. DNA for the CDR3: TGTGCCATCAGTCGGGGGGGCGAGCAGTACGTC.

DNA for the CDR3: TGTGCCAGCAGCGTGCGACAGAACCTTAATTCACCCCTCCACTTT. It translates to CASSVRQNLNSPLHF. This chain joins TRBV5-8 and TRBJ1-6; tentatively, D is TRBD1 (5 bases). V lost 4 bases to trimming and J lost 6 bases, with 14 bases between them. The CDR3 is made up of 15 amino acids. Germline CDR1 and CDR2: SGHTS and YDEGEE.

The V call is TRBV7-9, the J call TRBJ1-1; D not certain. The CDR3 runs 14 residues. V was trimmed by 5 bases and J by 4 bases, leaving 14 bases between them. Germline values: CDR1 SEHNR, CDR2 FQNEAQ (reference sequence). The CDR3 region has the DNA TGTGCCAGCAGCATCAGCCGGGAGGTCACTGAAGCTTTCTTT. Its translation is CASSISREVTEAFF.

CDR3 DNA sequence: TGTGCCAGTAGTATTAGGGGCACTGAAGCTTTCTTT. It is translated as CASSIRGTEAFF. This chain connects TRBV19 to TRBJ1-1, with D perhaps matching TRBD1 (5 bases). The CDR3 is 12 amino acids. V dropped 3 bases and J dropped 4 bases, with 6 bases sitting between them. CDR1 is LNHDA and CDR2 is SQIVND in the germline V gene (reference sequence).